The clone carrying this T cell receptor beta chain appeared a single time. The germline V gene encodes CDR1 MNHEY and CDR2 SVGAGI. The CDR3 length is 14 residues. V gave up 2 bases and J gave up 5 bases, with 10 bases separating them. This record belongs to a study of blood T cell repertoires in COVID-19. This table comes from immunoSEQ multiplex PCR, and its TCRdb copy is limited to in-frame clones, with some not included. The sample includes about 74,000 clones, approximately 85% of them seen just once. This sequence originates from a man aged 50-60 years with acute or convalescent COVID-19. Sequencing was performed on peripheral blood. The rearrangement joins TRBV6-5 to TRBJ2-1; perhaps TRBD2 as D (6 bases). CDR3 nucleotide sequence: TGTGCCAGCAGTTACGGGGGGTACCACAATGAGCAGTTCTTC. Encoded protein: CASSYGGYHNEQFF.